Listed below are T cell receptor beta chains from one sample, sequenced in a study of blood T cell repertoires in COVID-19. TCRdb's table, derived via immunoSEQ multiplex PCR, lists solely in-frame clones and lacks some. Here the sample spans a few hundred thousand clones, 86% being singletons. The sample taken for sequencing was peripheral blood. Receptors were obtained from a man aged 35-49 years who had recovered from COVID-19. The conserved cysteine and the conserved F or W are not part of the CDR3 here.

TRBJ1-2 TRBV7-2 ASSYYLGQAYYGYT
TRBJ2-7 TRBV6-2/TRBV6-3 ASSSTGQGAGEQY
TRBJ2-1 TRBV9 ASSVEGLIFSYNEQF
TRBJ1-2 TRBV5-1 ASSEQGPLDYT
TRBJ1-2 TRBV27 ASSFLAGPNYGYT
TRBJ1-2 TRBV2 ASNDRSYGYT
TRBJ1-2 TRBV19 ASSIISGGRSYT
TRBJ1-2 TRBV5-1 ASSFDTWGYT
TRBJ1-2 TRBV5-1 ASRTLPGSGGYT
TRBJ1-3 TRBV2 ASRDRGRNTIY
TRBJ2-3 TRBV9 ASSPSRGASDTQY
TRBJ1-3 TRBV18 ASSPSMQGGGNTIY
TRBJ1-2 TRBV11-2 ASSLEGSPNYGYT
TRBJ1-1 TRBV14 ASSKGGVGTEAF
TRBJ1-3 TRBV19 ASTSRGSGNTIY
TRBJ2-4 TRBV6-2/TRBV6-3 ASSYGSGVAKNIQY
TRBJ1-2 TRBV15 ATSRERPGWNGYT
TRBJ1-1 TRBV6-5 ASSYGGTGGTEAF
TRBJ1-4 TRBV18 ASSPNDRGFGGKLF
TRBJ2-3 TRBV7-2 ASGTGRGGDTDTQY
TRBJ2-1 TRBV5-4 ASSLAYNEQF
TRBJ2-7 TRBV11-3 ASSLGGVSSYEQY
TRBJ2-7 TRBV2 ASATDGGNEQY
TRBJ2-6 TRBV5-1 ASSFPAFSGGSNVLT
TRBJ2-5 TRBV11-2 ASSLDRLAGHQETQY
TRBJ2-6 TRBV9 ASSGAGGANVLT
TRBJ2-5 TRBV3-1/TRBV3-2 ASSQGLGNRPLYQETQY
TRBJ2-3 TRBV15 ATSRERGKDTQY
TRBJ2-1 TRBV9 ASSTMTVSSYNEQF
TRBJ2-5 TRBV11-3 ASSLAGGLRETQY
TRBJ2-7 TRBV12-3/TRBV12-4 ASRDGVRGQY
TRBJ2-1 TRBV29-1 SVGYRLARAGEQF
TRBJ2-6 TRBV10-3 AISDLRGGASGANVLT
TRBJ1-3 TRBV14 ASSRGFRVTSGNTIY
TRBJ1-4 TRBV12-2 ASRSWDTRGNEKLF
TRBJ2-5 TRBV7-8 ASSSNRGQETQY
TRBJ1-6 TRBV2 ARVSSSSYNSPLH
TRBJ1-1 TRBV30 AWRGNRLHSTEAF
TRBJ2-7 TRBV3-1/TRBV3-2 ASSVRGGSYTYYEQY
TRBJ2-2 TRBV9 ASSDWTHRNTGELF
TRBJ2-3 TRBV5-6 ASSQTVLSTDTQY
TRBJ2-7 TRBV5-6 ASSLGRVYEQY
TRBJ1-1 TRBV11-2 ASSGQGFFTEAF
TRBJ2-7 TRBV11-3 ASSLRAGSDEQY
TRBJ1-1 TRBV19 ASRPGQKRKGTTEAF
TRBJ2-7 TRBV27 ASSNGLGAYEQY
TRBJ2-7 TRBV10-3 AISPGYEQY
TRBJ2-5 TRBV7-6 ASSSVRFSGEETQY
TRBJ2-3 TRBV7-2 ASSAPMGHTQY